This entry is about one T cell receptor beta chain. The record originates from a study of control samples from healthy donors and cancer patients. TCRdb's copy holds only in-frame clones and misses some; the assay was immunoSEQ multiplex PCR. Of over 150,000 clones in the sample, approximately 92% were seen once. The CDR3 runs to 15 residues. Unmatched junction bases numbered 3, after V lost 0 bases and J lost 4 bases. The germline V gene has CDR1 SGHNT and CDR2 YYREEE (reference sequence). This chain joins TRBV5-4 and TRBJ2-7; 11 bases are a match to TRBD1. The clonotype was recovered from a man aged 18-30 years in good health. Material for sequencing was blood. The CDR3 DNA follows: TGTGCCAGCAGCTTGGGTGGACAGGGGGCGTACGAGCAGTACTTC. Its translation is CASSLGGQGAYEQYF.